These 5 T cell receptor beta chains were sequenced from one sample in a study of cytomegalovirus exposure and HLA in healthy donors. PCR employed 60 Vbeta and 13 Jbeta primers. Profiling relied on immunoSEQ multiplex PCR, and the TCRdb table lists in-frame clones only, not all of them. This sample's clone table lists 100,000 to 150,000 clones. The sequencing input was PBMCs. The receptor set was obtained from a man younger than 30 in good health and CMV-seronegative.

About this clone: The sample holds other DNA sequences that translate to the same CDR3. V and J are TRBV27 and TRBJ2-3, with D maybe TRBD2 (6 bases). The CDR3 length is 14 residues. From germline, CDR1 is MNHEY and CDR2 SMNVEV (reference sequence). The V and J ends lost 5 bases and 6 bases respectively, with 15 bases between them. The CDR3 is CASSPRLGPDTQYF. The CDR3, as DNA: TGTGCCAGCAGTCCCCGACTAGGCCCTGATACGCAGTATTTT.

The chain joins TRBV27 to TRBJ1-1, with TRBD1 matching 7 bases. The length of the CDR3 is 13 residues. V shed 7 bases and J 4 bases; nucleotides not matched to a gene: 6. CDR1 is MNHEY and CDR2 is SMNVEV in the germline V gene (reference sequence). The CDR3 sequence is CASKWGTATEAFF. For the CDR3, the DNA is TGTGCCAGCAAATGGGGGACAGCCACTGAAGCTTTCTTT.

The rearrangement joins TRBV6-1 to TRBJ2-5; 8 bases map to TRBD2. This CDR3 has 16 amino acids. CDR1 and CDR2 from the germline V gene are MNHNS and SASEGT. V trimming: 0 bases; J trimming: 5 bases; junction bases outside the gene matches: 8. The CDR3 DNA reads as TGTGCCAGCAGTGAAGCACCGGGGGGGGATGGGGAGACCCAGTACTTC. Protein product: CASSEAPGGDGETQYF.

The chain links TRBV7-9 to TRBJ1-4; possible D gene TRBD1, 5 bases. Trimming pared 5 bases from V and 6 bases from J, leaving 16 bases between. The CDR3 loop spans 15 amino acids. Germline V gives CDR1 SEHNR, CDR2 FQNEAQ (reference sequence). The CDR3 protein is CASSPLWGGDEKLFF. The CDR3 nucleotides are TGTGCCAGCAGCCCACTATGGGGGGGGGATGAAAAACTGTTTTTT. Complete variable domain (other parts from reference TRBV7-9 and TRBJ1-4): DTGVSQNPRHKITKRGQNVTFRCDPISEHNRLYWYRQTLGQGPEFLTYFQNEAQLEKSRLLSDRFSAERPKGSFSTLEIQRTEQGDSAMYLCASSPLWGGDEKLFFGSGTQLSVL.

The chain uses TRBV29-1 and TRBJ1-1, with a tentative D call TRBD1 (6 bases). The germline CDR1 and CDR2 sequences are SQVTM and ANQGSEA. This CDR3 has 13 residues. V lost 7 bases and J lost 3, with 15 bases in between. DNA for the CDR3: TGCAGCGCCTATGGGGGGGGCTACACTGAAGCTTTCTTT. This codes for CSAYGGGYTEAFF. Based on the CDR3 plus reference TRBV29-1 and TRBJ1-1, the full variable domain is SAVISQKPSRDICQRGTSLTIQCQVDSQVTMMFWYRQQPGQSLTLIATANQGSEATYESGFVIDKFPISRPNLTFSTLTVSNMSPEDSSIYLCSAYGGGYTEAFFGQGTRLTVV.